This entry is about one TCR beta chain. V lost 7 bases, J lost 2 bases, and 17 bases stayed unmatched. CDR1 and CDR2 (germline): MNHNS, SASEGT. The CDR3 sequence is 18 residues long. Profiled with immunoSEQ multiplex PCR; TCRdb holds only in-frame clones, not every one. In the table there are roughly 110,000 clones, around 90% of which are singletons. This entry comes from a study of T cell changes during pregnancy in multiple sclerosis. This clonotype was obtained from a female donor with multiple sclerosis, enrolled in a pregnancy study. Here the sequenced sample was peripheral blood, taken after pregnancy. The rearrangement uses TRBV6-1 and TRBJ2-4, with 7 bases that match TRBD1. The DNA for the CDR3 is TGTGCCAGCACTGAGATGGGGAAGGGGGCCGCGACCAAAAACATTCAGTACTTC. Residues: CASTEMGKGAATKNIQYF.